This is a list of T cell receptor beta chains from one sample in a study of neurological immune-mediated disorders. Each CDR3 protein is one row after TCRdb ran MiXCR on the 5' RACE reads. Altogether 70,000 to 95,000 distinct CDR3 sequences are present, approximately 17% being singletons, with the ten largest covering 15% to 17%. The sequenced sample consisted of PBMCs. The receptors come from a woman aged 40 to 50 in good health. The CDR3 runs from the conserved cysteine through the conserved F or W. The order of the fields is V gene, D gene, J gene, clone size, CDR3 DNA, CDR3 protein. The D gene is left open where the match is weak. Size is omitted from some rows. Given values are once, few, many or a class for expanded clones.

v_gene: TRBV3-1
d_gene: NA
j_gene: TRBJ2-1
abundance: many
CDR3nt: TGTGCCAGCAGCCTGAGGGCATACAATGAGCAGTTCTTC
CDR3aa: CASSLRAYNEQFF

v_gene: TRBV7-2
d_gene: NA
j_gene: TRBJ1-1
abundance: NA
CDR3nt: TGTGCCAGCAGCCCGGACGGGAACACTGAAGCTTTCTTT
CDR3aa: CASSPDGNTEAFF

v_gene: TRBV7-2
d_gene: TRBD2
j_gene: TRBJ2-5
abundance: many
CDR3nt: TGTGCCAGCAGCTTGCGCTGGACTAGCGGGGACACCCAGTACTTC
CDR3aa: CASSLRWTSGDTQYF

v_gene: TRBV28
d_gene: TRBD2
j_gene: TRBJ2-5
abundance: many
CDR3nt: TGTGCCAGCGGACTAGCGGGGGGGATAAAGACCCAGTACTTC
CDR3aa: CASGLAGGIKTQYF

v_gene: TRBV6-6
d_gene: NA
j_gene: TRBJ1-5
abundance: many
CDR3nt: TGTGCCAGCAGTCTCCCGGGAGATAGCAATCAGCCCCAGCATTTT
CDR3aa: CASSLPGDSNQPQHF

v_gene: TRBV4-1
d_gene: NA
j_gene: TRBJ1-1
abundance: many
CDR3nt: TGCGCCAGCAGCCAAGGTCGAAAGCCCCTTAACACTGAAGCTTTCTTT
CDR3aa: CASSQGRKPLNTEAFF

v_gene: TRBV9
d_gene: NA
j_gene: TRBJ2-1
abundance: many
CDR3nt: TGTGCCAGCAGCGTAGATCAGGGCCCCTACAATGAGCAGTTCTTC
CDR3aa: CASSVDQGPYNEQFF

v_gene: TRBV5-1
d_gene: NA
j_gene: TRBJ2-6
abundance: many
CDR3nt: TGCGCCAGCAGCTTGGAGGGACAAGGGACCCTCTCTGGGGCCAACGTCCTGACTTTC
CDR3aa: CASSLEGQGTLSGANVLTF

v_gene: TRBV5-1
d_gene: NA
j_gene: TRBJ2-1
abundance: NA
CDR3nt: TGCGCCAGCAGCTCAGGCAACACAGCACTTAATGAGCGGTTCTTC
CDR3aa: CASSSGNTALNERFF

v_gene: TRBV28
d_gene: TRBD1
j_gene: TRBJ1-5
abundance: many
CDR3nt: TGTGCCAGCAGTGGTGACAGGGAAGGTCAGCCCCAGCATTTT
CDR3aa: CASSGDREGQPQHF

v_gene: TRBV7-8
d_gene: TRBD1
j_gene: TRBJ1-3
abundance: many
CDR3nt: TGTGCCAGCAGTCCTAGCCGGGACAGGGGAAACACCATATATTTT
CDR3aa: CASSPSRDRGNTIYF

v_gene: TRBV2
d_gene: NA
j_gene: TRBJ1-5
abundance: many
CDR3nt: TGTGCCAGCAGTGAGTGGGTGGATAGCAATCAGCCCCAGCATTTT
CDR3aa: CASSEWVDSNQPQHF

v_gene: TRBV10-1
d_gene: NA
j_gene: TRBJ2-1
abundance: NA
CDR3nt: TGCGCCAGTAGTGCGTCTTCGGTTGGTGAGCAGTTCTTC
CDR3aa: CASSASSVGEQFF

v_gene: TRBV7-8
d_gene: TRBD1
j_gene: TRBJ2-7
abundance: medium-sized
CDR3nt: TGTGCCAGCAGCTTAGTCGGACAGGGGACTACCTACGAGCAGTACTTC
CDR3aa: CASSLVGQGTTYEQYF

v_gene: TRBV5-1
d_gene: TRBD1
j_gene: TRBJ1-1
abundance: many
CDR3nt: TGCGCCAGCAGCTTCAGGGGGGGCACTGAAGCTTTCTTT
CDR3aa: CASSFRGGTEAFF

v_gene: TRBV10-3
d_gene: NA
j_gene: TRBJ1-1
abundance: many
CDR3nt: TGTGCCATCAGTGCTGAGATGAACACTGAAGCTTTCTTT
CDR3aa: CAISAEMNTEAFF

v_gene: TRBV9
d_gene: TRBD1
j_gene: TRBJ2-7
abundance: NA
CDR3nt: TGTGCCAGCAGCGTGGGGACAGGGGATACCTACGAGCAGTACTTC
CDR3aa: CASSVGTGDTYEQYF

v_gene: TRBV7-9
d_gene: NA
j_gene: TRBJ2-3
abundance: many
CDR3nt: TGTGCCAGCAGCTCTCTTGCCAGGGTCTTTAACACAGATACGCAGTATTTT
CDR3aa: CASSSLARVFNTDTQYF

v_gene: TRBV10-3
d_gene: NA
j_gene: TRBJ2-1
abundance: many
CDR3nt: TGTGCCATCAGTGAGTACAGGGATGGGAATGAGCAGTTCTTC
CDR3aa: CAISEYRDGNEQFF

v_gene: TRBV10-3
d_gene: NA
j_gene: TRBJ1-6
abundance: many
CDR3nt: TGTGCCATCACTGTCGCTCCGAATTCACCCCTCCACTTT
CDR3aa: CAITVAPNSPLHF

v_gene: TRBV4-2
d_gene: NA
j_gene: TRBJ1-2
abundance: NA
CDR3nt: TGTGCCAGCAGCCTTACCCCGGGACGGGAAGGCTACACCTTC
CDR3aa: CASSLTPGREGYTF

v_gene: TRBV12-5
d_gene: NA
j_gene: TRBJ1-2
abundance: many
CDR3nt: TGTGCTAGTGGTTTACGTGGCTACACCTTC
CDR3aa: CASGLRGYTF

v_gene: TRBV11-1
d_gene: NA
j_gene: TRBJ2-5
abundance: many
CDR3nt: TGTGCCAGCAGCTTAGCGCGCACAGCTATACCTGTAACCCAGTACTTC
CDR3aa: CASSLARTAIPVTQYF

v_gene: TRBV3-1
d_gene: NA
j_gene: TRBJ2-5
abundance: many
CDR3nt: TGTGCCAGCAGCCAAGGGCGCTTACAAGAGACCCAGTACTTC
CDR3aa: CASSQGRLQETQYF

v_gene: TRBV11-2
d_gene: NA
j_gene: TRBJ1-1
abundance: many
CDR3nt: TGTGCCAGCAGCTTAGTACTGGGTACTGAAGCTTTCTTT
CDR3aa: CASSLVLGTEAFF

v_gene: TRBV29-1
d_gene: NA
j_gene: TRBJ2-2
abundance: many
CDR3nt: TGCAGCGTTGATATGGCGGAGACGGTCGGGGAGCTGTTTTTT
CDR3aa: CSVDMAETVGELFF

v_gene: TRBV19
d_gene: NA
j_gene: TRBJ2-5
abundance: many
CDR3nt: TGTGCCAGTAGTATAGACGGAGAGACCCAGTACTTC
CDR3aa: CASSIDGETQYF

v_gene: TRBV20-1
d_gene: NA
j_gene: TRBJ2-1
abundance: many
CDR3nt: TGCAGTGCGGTGACGGTATCCTACAATGAGCAGTTCTTC
CDR3aa: CSAVTVSYNEQFF

v_gene: TRBV9
d_gene: NA
j_gene: TRBJ1-2
abundance: NA
CDR3nt: TGTGCCAGCAGCGTAGGGGGTCTAATGTCGGGCTACACCTTC
CDR3aa: CASSVGGLMSGYTF

v_gene: TRBV7-2
d_gene: TRBD1
j_gene: TRBJ1-2
abundance: many
CDR3nt: TGTGCCAGCGCCCCGCCCGACAGGGAAAATGGCTACACCTTC
CDR3aa: CASAPPDRENGYTF

v_gene: TRBV5-6
d_gene: NA
j_gene: TRBJ2-5
abundance: NA
CDR3nt: TGTGCCAGCAGCTTGACAGACCAGGGGACGGCCCAGTACTTC
CDR3aa: CASSLTDQGTAQYF

v_gene: TRBV2
d_gene: NA
j_gene: TRBJ2-3
abundance: many
CDR3nt: TGTGCCAGCAGGGGCAGGGTCGGCACAGATACGCAGTATTTT
CDR3aa: CASRGRVGTDTQYF

v_gene: TRBV6-4
d_gene: NA
j_gene: TRBJ2-1
abundance: few
CDR3nt: TGTGCCAGCAGTTACGGATCGAGATGGGGTCACAATGAGCAGTTCTTC
CDR3aa: CASSYGSRWGHNEQFF

v_gene: TRBV4-3
d_gene: NA
j_gene: TRBJ2-3
abundance: NA
CDR3nt: TGCGCCAGCAGCCAAGAAAGGGTCGGGGAGCAGTATTTT
CDR3aa: CASSQERVGEQYF

v_gene: TRBV6-2/TRBV6-3
d_gene: NA
j_gene: TRBJ2-2
abundance: many
CDR3nt: TGTGCCAGCAGTTCCGGGACTACCGGGGAGCTGTTTTTT
CDR3aa: CASSSGTTGELFF

v_gene: TRBV7-2
d_gene: NA
j_gene: TRBJ2-5
abundance: few
CDR3nt: TGTGCCAGCAGCTTAGGATCGGGGGCTCCTGAGACCCAGTACTTC
CDR3aa: CASSLGSGAPETQYF

v_gene: TRBV9
d_gene: NA
j_gene: TRBJ1-2
abundance: many
CDR3nt: TGTGCCAGCAGCGTAGTCGGGAACCCTAACTATGGCTACACCTTC
CDR3aa: CASSVVGNPNYGYTF

v_gene: TRBV20-1
d_gene: TRBD1
j_gene: TRBJ1-2
abundance: many
CDR3nt: TGCAGTGCTCCTGCGACAGGGAGGAACTATGGCTACACCTTC
CDR3aa: CSAPATGRNYGYTF

v_gene: TRBV24-1
d_gene: NA
j_gene: TRBJ2-1
abundance: NA
CDR3nt: TGTGCCACCAGTAGGGGTCAGACGGGCGACAATGAGCAGTTCTTC
CDR3aa: CATSRGQTGDNEQFF

v_gene: TRBV7-2
d_gene: NA
j_gene: TRBJ2-5
abundance: many
CDR3nt: TGTGCCAGCAGCTTGACCTGGGAGACCCAGTACTTC
CDR3aa: CASSLTWETQYF

v_gene: TRBV10-3
d_gene: NA
j_gene: TRBJ1-3
abundance: many
CDR3nt: TGTGCCATCAGTGAGTCGACCGGCAGGGCTTCTGGAAACACCATATATTTT
CDR3aa: CAISESTGRASGNTIYF

v_gene: TRBV7-3
d_gene: TRBD2
j_gene: TRBJ2-2
abundance: many
CDR3nt: TGTGCCAGCAGCCTCCTAGCGGGGGCGGGTACCGGGGAGCTGTTTTTT
CDR3aa: CASSLLAGAGTGELFF

v_gene: TRBV7-9
d_gene: NA
j_gene: TRBJ2-7
abundance: once
CDR3nt: TGTGCCAGCAGTACAAAACAATTGGGACTTTTCGAGCAGTACTTC
CDR3aa: CASSTKQLGLFEQYF

v_gene: TRBV5-1
d_gene: NA
j_gene: TRBJ1-6
abundance: many
CDR3nt: TGCGCCAGCTTCTCGACAGTTGACTCACCCCTCCACTTT
CDR3aa: CASFSTVDSPLHF

v_gene: TRBV24-1
d_gene: NA
j_gene: TRBJ2-6
abundance: many
CDR3nt: TGTGCCACCAGTGATGGAGGGGCGTCTGGGGCCAACGTCCTGACTTTC
CDR3aa: CATSDGGASGANVLTF

v_gene: TRBV6-5
d_gene: TRBD2
j_gene: TRBJ2-1
abundance: many
CDR3nt: TGTGCCAGCAGTGGCATCCGGGGGGAAAGGGACAATGAGCAGTTCTTC
CDR3aa: CASSGIRGERDNEQFF

v_gene: TRBV5-1
d_gene: NA
j_gene: TRBJ1-2
abundance: many
CDR3nt: TGCGCCAGCAGCTTTGGGGACGCTAGCTATGGCTACACCTTC
CDR3aa: CASSFGDASYGYTF

v_gene: TRBV13
d_gene: NA
j_gene: TRBJ2-7
abundance: NA
CDR3nt: TGTGCCAGCAGCCTACTTGCTAGGCCCGGGAACTACTACGAGCAGTACTTC
CDR3aa: CASSLLARPGNYYEQYF

v_gene: TRBV9
d_gene: NA
j_gene: TRBJ1-1
abundance: few
CDR3nt: TGTGCCAGCAGCGTAGATGGGGGCGTGGGAACTGAAGCTTTCTTT
CDR3aa: CASSVDGGVGTEAFF

v_gene: TRBV12-3/TRBV12-4
d_gene: NA
j_gene: TRBJ2-3
abundance: many
CDR3nt: TGTGCCAGCAGTCCCACACAGGGGGGGATGGTGGGGGTCCCCTTCACAGATACGCAGTATTTT
CDR3aa: CASSPTQGGMVGVPFTDTQYF

v_gene: TRBV7-3
d_gene: NA
j_gene: TRBJ2-2
abundance: many
CDR3nt: TGTGCCAGCAGCTTACGGGGGGCCCCGCGGGAGCTGTTTTTT
CDR3aa: CASSLRGAPRELFF

v_gene: TRBV9
d_gene: NA
j_gene: TRBJ2-1
abundance: NA
CDR3nt: TGTGCCAGCAGCCCTCGCGGGACGGTCTATGAGCAGTTCTTC
CDR3aa: CASSPRGTVYEQFF

v_gene: TRBV12-3/TRBV12-4
d_gene: NA
j_gene: TRBJ2-7
abundance: NA
CDR3nt: TGTGCCAGCAGCTACCCCACGTTAAGGGGTACTAGCTACGAGCAGTACTTC
CDR3aa: CASSYPTLRGTSYEQYF

v_gene: TRBV6-1
d_gene: NA
j_gene: TRBJ2-3
abundance: few
CDR3nt: TGTGCCGGCGGGCCTAGCACAGATACGCAGTATTTT
CDR3aa: CAGGPSTDTQYF

v_gene: TRBV5-6
d_gene: NA
j_gene: TRBJ2-6
abundance: many
CDR3nt: TGTGCCAGCAGCTCATTTCCCGGGACCCCAAACCACTCTGGGGCCAACGTCCTGACTTTC
CDR3aa: CASSSFPGTPNHSGANVLTF

v_gene: TRBV2
d_gene: NA
j_gene: TRBJ1-2
abundance: many
CDR3nt: TGTGCCAGCACGGCCTCTAACTATGGCTACACCTTC
CDR3aa: CASTASNYGYTF

v_gene: TRBV29-1
d_gene: NA
j_gene: TRBJ1-1
abundance: NA
CDR3nt: TGCAGCGTTGAAAGGACGAACACTGAAGCTTTCTTT
CDR3aa: CSVERTNTEAFF

v_gene: TRBV20-1
d_gene: TRBD2
j_gene: TRBJ2-1
abundance: few
CDR3nt: TGCAGTGCTGATCTAGCGGGGGGCAATGAGCAGTTCTTC
CDR3aa: CSADLAGGNEQFF